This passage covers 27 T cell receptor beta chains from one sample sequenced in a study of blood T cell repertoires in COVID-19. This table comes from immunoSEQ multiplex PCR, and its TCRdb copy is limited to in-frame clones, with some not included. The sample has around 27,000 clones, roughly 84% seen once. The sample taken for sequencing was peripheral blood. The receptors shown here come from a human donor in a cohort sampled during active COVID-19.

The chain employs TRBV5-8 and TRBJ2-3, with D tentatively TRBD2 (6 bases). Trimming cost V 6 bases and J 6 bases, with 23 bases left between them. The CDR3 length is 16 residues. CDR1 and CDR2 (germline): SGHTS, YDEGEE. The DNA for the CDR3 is TGTGCCAGCACCCCGGGGGTCGGGGGTCACAAGGATACGCAGTATTTT. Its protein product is CASTPGVGGHKDTQYF.

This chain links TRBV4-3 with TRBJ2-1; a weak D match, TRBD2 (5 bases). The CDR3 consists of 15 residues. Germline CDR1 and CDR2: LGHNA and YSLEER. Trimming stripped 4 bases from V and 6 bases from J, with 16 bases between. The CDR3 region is CASSLASPGSNEQFF. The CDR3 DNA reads TGCGCCAGCAGCCTGGCCTCCCCGGGATCCAATGAGCAGTTCTTC.

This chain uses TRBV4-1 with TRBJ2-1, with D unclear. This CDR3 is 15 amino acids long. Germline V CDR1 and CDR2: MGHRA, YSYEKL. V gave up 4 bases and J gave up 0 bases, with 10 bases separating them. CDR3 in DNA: TGCGCCAGCAGCCCCTTGGCCGTCTCCTACAATGAGCAGTTCTTC. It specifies CASSPLAVSYNEQFF.

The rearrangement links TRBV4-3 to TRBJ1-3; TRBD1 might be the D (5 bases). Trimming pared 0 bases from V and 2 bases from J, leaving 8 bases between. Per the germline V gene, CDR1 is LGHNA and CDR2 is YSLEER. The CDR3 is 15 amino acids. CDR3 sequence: CASSQDIGAGNTIYF. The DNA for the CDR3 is TGCGCCAGCAGCCAAGATATAGGGGCTGGAAACACCATATATTTT.

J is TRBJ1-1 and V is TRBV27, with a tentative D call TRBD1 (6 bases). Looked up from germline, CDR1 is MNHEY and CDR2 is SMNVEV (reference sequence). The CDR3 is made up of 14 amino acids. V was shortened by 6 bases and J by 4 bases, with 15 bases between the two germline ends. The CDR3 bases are TGTGCCAGCAGCTCACTTACAGGGATCACTGAAGCTTTCTTT. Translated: CASSSLTGITEAFF.

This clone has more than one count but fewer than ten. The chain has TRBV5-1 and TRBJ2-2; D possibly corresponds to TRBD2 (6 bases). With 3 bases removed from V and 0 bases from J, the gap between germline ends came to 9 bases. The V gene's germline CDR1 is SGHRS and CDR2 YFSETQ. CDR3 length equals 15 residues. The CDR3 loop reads CASSWRDSNTGELFF. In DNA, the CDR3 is TGCGCCAGCAGCTGGAGGGACTCGAACACCGGGGAGCTGTTTTTT.

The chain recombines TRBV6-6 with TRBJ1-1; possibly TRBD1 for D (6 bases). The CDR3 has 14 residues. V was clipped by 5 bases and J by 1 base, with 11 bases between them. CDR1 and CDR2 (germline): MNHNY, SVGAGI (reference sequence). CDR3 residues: CASSRGQKNTEAFF. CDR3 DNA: TGTGCCAGCAGTCGTGGACAGAAGAACACTGAAGCTTTCTTT.

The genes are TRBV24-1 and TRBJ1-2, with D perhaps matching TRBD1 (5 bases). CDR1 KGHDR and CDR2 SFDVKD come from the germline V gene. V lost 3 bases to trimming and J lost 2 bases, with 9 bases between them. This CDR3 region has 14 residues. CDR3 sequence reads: CATSDKGINYGYTF. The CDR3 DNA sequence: TGTGCCACCAGTGATAAGGGGATCAACTATGGCTACACCTTC.

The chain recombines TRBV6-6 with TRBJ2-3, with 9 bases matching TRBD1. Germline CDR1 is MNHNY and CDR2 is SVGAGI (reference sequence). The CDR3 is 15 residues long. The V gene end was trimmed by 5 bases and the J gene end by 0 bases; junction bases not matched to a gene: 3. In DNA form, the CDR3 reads TGTGCCAGCAGTGCAGGGACAGGGAGCACAGATACGCAGTATTTT. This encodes CASSAGTGSTDTQYF.

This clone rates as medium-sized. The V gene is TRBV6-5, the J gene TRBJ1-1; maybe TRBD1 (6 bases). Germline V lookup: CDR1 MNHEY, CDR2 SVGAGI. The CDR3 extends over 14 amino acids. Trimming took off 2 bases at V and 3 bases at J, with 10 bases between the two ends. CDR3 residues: CASSYGRGYTEAFF. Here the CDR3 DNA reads TGTGCCAGCAGTTACGGCAGGGGCTACACTGAAGCTTTCTTT.

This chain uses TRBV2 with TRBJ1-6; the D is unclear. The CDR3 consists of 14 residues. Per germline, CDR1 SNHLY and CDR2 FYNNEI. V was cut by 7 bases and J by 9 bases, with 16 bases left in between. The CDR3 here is CASNEGLASSPLHF. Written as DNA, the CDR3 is TGTGCCAGCAACGAGGGTTTGGCGAGTTCACCCCTCCACTTT. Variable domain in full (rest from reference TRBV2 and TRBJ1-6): EPEVTQTPSHQVTQMGQEVILRCVPISNHLYFYWYRQILGQKVEFLVSFYNNEISEKSEIFDDQFSVERPDGSNFTLKIRSTKLEDSAMYFCASNEGLASSPLHFGNGTRLTVT.

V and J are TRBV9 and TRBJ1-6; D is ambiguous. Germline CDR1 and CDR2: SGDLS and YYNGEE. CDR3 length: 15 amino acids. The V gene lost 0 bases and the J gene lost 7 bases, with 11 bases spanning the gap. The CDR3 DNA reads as TGTGCCAGCAGCGTAGGCACAGTTGAGAATTCACCCCTCCACTTT. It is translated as CASSVGTVENSPLHF.

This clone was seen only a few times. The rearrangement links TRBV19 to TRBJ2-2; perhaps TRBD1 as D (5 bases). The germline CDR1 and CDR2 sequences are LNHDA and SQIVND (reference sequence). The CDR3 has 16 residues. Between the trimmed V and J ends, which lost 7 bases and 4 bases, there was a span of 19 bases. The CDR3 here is CASNNQGPAFTGELFF. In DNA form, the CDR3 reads TGTGCCAGTAATAACCAGGGTCCCGCCTTCACCGGGGAGCTGTTTTTT. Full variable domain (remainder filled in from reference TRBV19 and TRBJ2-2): DGGITQSPKYLFRKEGQNVTLSCEQNLNHDAMYWYRQDPGQGLRLIYYSQIVNDFQKGDIAEGYSVSREKKESFPLTVTSAQKNPTAFYLCASNNQGPAFTGELFFGEGSRLTVL.

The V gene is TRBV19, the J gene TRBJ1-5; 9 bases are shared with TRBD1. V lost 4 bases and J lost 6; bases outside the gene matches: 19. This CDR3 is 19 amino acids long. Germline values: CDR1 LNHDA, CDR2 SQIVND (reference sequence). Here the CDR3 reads CASSSAPIWDRVTCQPQHF. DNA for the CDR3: TGTGCCAGTAGTAGCGCCCCTATATGGGACAGGGTCACCTGTCAGCCCCAGCATTTT.

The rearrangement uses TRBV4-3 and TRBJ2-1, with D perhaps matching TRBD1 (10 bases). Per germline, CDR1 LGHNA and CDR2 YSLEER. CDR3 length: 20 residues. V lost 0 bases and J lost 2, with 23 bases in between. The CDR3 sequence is CASSQDGQGGGLAPYNEQFF. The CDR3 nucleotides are TGCGCCAGCAGCCAAGATGGACAGGGGGGCGGACTAGCGCCCTACAATGAGCAGTTCTTC.

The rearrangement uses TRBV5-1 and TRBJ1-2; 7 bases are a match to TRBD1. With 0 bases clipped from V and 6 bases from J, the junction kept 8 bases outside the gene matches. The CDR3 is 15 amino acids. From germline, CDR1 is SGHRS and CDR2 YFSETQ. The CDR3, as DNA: TGCGCCAGCAGCTTGGCCCTGGAGACAGGGAATGGCTACACCTTC. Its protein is CASSLALETGNGYTF.

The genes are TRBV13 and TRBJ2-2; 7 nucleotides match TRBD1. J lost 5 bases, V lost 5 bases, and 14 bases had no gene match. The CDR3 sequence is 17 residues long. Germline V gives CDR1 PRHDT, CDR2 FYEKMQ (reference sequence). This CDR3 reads CASSNLGGAGVTGELFF. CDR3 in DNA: TGTGCCAGCAGCAATCTAGGGGGCGCAGGGGTAACCGGGGAGCTGTTTTTT.

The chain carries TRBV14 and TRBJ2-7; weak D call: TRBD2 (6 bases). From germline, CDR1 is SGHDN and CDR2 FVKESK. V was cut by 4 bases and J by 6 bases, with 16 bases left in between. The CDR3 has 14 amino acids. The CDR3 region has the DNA TGTGCCAGCAGCCTTGGTGGTAGGAGGGTCGAGCAGTACTTC. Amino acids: CASSLGGRRVEQYF.

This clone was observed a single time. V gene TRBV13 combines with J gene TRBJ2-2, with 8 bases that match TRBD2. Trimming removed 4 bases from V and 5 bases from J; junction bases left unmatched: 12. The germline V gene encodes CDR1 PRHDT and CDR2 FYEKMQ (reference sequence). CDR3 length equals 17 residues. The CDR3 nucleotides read TGTGCCAGCAGCTCGACGACAGCGGGGGTAGATACCGGGGAGCTGTTTTTT. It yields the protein CASSSTTAGVDTGELFF.

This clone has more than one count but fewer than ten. The CDR3 protein is CASSPNYPQVGGGADTQYF. In DNA, the CDR3 is TGTGCCAGCAGCCCCAACTATCCGCAAGTTGGCGGGGGGGCAGATACGCAGTATTTT. The rearrangement uses TRBV5-4 and TRBJ2-3; 9 bases match TRBD2. The CDR3 totals 19 residues. In germline, CDR1 is SGHNT, CDR2 YYREEE (reference sequence). V dropped 4 bases and J dropped 4; count of bases not matched to a gene: 19. Full variable domain (missing parts from reference TRBV5-4 and TRBJ2-3): ETGVTQSPTHLIKTRGQQVTLRCSSQSGHNTVSWYQQALGQGPQFIFQYYREEENGRGNFPPRFSGLQFPNYSSELNVNALELDDSALYLCASSPNYPQVGGGADTQYFGPGTRLTVL.

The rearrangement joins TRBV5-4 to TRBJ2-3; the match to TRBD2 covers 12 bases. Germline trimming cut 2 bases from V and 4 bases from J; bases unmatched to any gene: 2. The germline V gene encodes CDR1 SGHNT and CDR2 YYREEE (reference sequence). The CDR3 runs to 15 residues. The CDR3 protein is CASSFRLAGADTQYF. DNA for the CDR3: TGTGCCAGCAGCTTTCGACTAGCGGGAGCAGATACGCAGTATTTT.

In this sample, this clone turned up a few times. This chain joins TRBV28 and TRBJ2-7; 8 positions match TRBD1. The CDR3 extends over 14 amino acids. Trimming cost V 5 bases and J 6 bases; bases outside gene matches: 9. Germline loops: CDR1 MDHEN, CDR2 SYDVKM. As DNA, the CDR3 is TGTGCCAGCAGTCTCCGGACAGGGTGGGCCGAGCAGTACTTC. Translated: CASSLRTGWAEQYF. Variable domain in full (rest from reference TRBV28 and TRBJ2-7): DVKVTQSSRYLVKRTGEKVFLECVQDMDHENMFWYRQDPGLGLRLIYFSYDVKMKEKGDIPEGYSVSREKKERFSLILESASTNQTSMYLCASSLRTGWAEQYFGPGTRLTVT.

The DNA for the CDR3 is TGCGCCAGCAGCCGGGGCGGGGGAGACACCGGGGAGCTGTTTTTT. It encodes CASSRGGGDTGELFF. This chain links TRBV4-1 with TRBJ2-2; 7 positions match TRBD2. V gave up 4 bases and J gave up 3 bases; unmatched junction bases: 5. The CDR3 sequence is 15 residues long. Germline V gene data show CDR1 as MGHRA and CDR2 as YSYEKL.

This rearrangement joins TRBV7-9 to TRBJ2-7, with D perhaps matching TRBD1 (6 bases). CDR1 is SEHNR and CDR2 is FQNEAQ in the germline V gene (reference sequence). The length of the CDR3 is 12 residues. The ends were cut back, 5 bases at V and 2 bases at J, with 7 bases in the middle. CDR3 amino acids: CASSRTAYEQYF. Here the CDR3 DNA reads TGTGCCAGCAGCCGGACAGCCTACGAGCAGTACTTC.

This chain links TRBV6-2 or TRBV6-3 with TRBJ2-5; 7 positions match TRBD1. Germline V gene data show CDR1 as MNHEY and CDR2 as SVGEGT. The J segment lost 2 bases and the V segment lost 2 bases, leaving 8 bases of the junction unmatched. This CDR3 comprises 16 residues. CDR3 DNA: TGTGCCAGCAGTTACAGTCGGACAGGAAGACAAGAGACCCAGTACTTC. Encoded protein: CASSYSRTGRQETQYF.

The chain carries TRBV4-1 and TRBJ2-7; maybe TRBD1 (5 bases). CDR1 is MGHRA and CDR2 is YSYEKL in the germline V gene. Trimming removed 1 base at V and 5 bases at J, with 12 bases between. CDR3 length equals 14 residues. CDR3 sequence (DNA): TGCGCCAGCAGCCAAGTCGGGCAGGGCCACGAGCAGTACTTC. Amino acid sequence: CASSQVGQGHEQYF.

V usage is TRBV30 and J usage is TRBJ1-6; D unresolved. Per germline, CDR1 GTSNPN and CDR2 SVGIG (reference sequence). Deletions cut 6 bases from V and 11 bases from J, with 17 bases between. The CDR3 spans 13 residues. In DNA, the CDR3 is TGTGCCTGCCAACGACTCACGCCTCCACCCCTCCACTTT. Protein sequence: CACQRLTPPPLHF.